What follows are 22 T cell receptor beta chains derived from one specimen sequenced in a study of blood T cell repertoires in COVID-19 (dated by TCRdb to about 2020). Libraries came from the immunoSEQ multiplex PCR assay. The table comes from immuneACCESS by way of TCRdb, which keeps in-frame sequences with V and J called. Part of the clones is missing from these tables; in studies checked, under half for an unresolved V gene and the rest for unknown reasons. The sample includes 200,000 or so clones, with approximately 84% observed a single time. Together, the top ten hold 6.9% of the sample. The sample comprised peripheral blood. The source is a human donor with acute or convalescent COVID-19. The donor label of this sample is uncertain.

On this clone itself: An end of the junction differs from the germline gene, which may be a read error. The chain employs TRBV5-6 and TRBJ1-2; D unresolved. CDR3 size: 13 residues. Germline lookup yields CDR1 SGHDT and CDR2 YYEEEE. The CDR3 sequence: CASTLAGNPGYTF. The CDR3 bases are TGTGCCAGCACCTTGGCGGGGAATCCGGGCTACACCTTC.

This clone appeared a single time. The chain joins TRBV11-2 to TRBJ2-5; 11 bases map to TRBD2. With V trimmed by 5 bases and J by 2 bases, 10 bases remained unmatched. The length of the CDR3 is 17 residues. Germline CDR1 reads SGHAT; CDR2 reads FQNNGV. The chain's CDR3 is CASSHDWASGRQETQYF. The CDR3, as DNA: TGTGCCAGCAGCCACGACTGGGCTAGCGGGAGGCAAGAGACCCAGTACTTC.

This chain connects TRBV6-6 to TRBJ1-2; TRBD1 might be the D (5 bases). In germline, CDR1 is MNHNY, CDR2 SVGAGI (reference sequence). This CDR3 is 13 amino acids long. Trimming pared 2 bases from V and 5 bases from J, leaving 9 bases between. CDR3 nucleotide sequence: TGTGCCAGCAGTTACGTCAGGGTTTATGGCTACACCTTC. Translation: CASSYVRVYGYTF.

The rearrangement uses TRBV5-4 and TRBJ2-1, with 8 positions matching TRBD2. This CDR3 has 16 residues. The trim removed 4 bases at V and 7 bases at J, leaving 13 bases unmatched. The germline V gene encodes CDR1 SGHNT and CDR2 YYREEE (reference sequence). The CDR3 loop is CASSLNQAGGRNEQFF. For the CDR3, the DNA is TGTGCCAGCAGCCTAAACCAGGCGGGAGGTCGTAATGAGCAGTTCTTC.

The chain couples TRBV10-3 to TRBJ2-7; the match to TRBD1 covers 8 bases. CDR1 is ENHRY, CDR2 SYGVKD, per germline. The CDR3 consists of 16 residues. Trimming removed 4 bases from V and 1 base from J; junction bases left unmatched: 9. The CDR3 spells CAISVRPTGGSYEQYF. CDR3 nucleotides: TGTGCCATCAGTGTCAGACCCACAGGGGGGTCCTACGAGCAGTACTTC.

CDR3: CATSRDPRLAGVGAKNIQYF. The CDR3 DNA reads as TGTGCCACCAGCAGAGATCCGAGACTAGCGGGAGTGGGGGCCAAAAACATTCAGTACTTC. The chain couples TRBV15 to TRBJ2-4, with TRBD2 matching 12 bases. The CDR3 totals 20 residues. Germline values: CDR1 LNHNV, CDR2 YYDKDF (reference sequence). After removal of 0 bases from V and 1 base from J, the junction contained 10 bases not matched to a gene.

The gene calls are TRBV27 and TRBJ2-7; D remains ambiguous. Trimming removed 5 bases at V and 3 bases at J, with 17 bases between. The CDR3 is 15 residues long. From germline, CDR1 is MNHEY and CDR2 SMNVEV (reference sequence). The CDR3 coding sequence is TGTGCCAGCAGTCTCAGCCCGATGGGCCTCTACGAGCAGTACTTC. Protein sequence: CASSLSPMGLYEQYF.

V and J are TRBV7-6 and TRBJ1-2; no reliable D call. The germline CDR1 and CDR2 sequences are SGHVS and FNYEAQ. Trimming took off 4 bases at V and 8 bases at J, with 11 bases between the two ends. CDR3 length: 12 residues. The CDR3 protein is CASSSRLGGYTF. In nucleotides, the CDR3 is TGTGCCAGCAGCTCTCGATTGGGCGGCTACACCTTC.

This chain links TRBV9 with TRBJ1-3; D remains ambiguous. Germline CDR1 SGDLS, CDR2 YYNGEE. V was trimmed by 2 bases and J by 5 bases, leaving 14 bases between them. The CDR3 totals 15 residues. In DNA form, the CDR3 reads TGTGCCAGCAGCGTGGACGCAGTAGCGAGAAACACCATATATTTT. Translated, it gives CASSVDAVARNTIYF. Variable domain in full (rest from reference TRBV9 and TRBJ1-3): DSGVTQTPKHLITATGQRVTLRCSPRSGDLSVYWYQQSLDQGLQFLIQYYNGEERAKGNILERFSAQQFPDLHSELNLSSLELGDSALYFCASSVDAVARNTIYFGEGSWLTVV.

The V call is TRBV11-2, the J call TRBJ2-3; 8 bases are shared with TRBD2. The CDR3 is 15 residues long. Trimming took 8 bases from V and 6 from J; bases not matched to a gene: 13. CDR1 and CDR2 from the germline V gene are SGHAT and FQNNGV. The CDR3 DNA follows: TGTGCCAGCCGGACACCGGGAGGGCCTGGTGATACGCAGTATTTT. It is translated as CASRTPGGPGDTQYF.

The chain uses TRBV21-1 and TRBJ2-3; TRBD2 is the table's D call and was not checked against the DNA. TRBV21-1 is reported as a pseudogene. This CDR3 spans 19 amino acids. CDR3 loop: CASSETSGISSSPTDTQYF. The CDR3 DNA reads TGTGCCAGCAGCGAGACTAGCGGGATCTCCAGTTCCCCCACAGATACGCAGTATTTT.

The chain carries TRBV5-1 and TRBJ2-1; 7 positions match TRBD1. CDR1 and CDR2 (germline): SGHRS, YFSETQ. This CDR3 is built from 14 residues. Trimming removed 4 bases from V and 1 base from J; junction bases left unmatched: 2. CDR3 region: CASSMGQSYNEQFF. The DNA for the CDR3 is TGCGCCAGCAGCATGGGACAGTCCTACAATGAGCAGTTCTTC.

The chain has TRBV11-2 and TRBJ1-1, with 8 bases matching TRBD1. J lost 11 bases, V lost 4 bases, and 9 bases had no gene match. CDR3 length: 13 residues. Germline CDR1 reads SGHAT; CDR2 reads FQNNGV. CDR3 sequence: CASSWTGSLWAFF. As DNA, the CDR3 is TGTGCCAGCAGCTGGACAGGGAGTTTGTGGGCTTTCTTT.

The V gene is TRBV10-3, the J gene TRBJ2-7; 7 nucleotides align to TRBD1. The germline gives CDR1 ENHRY, CDR2 SYGVKD. CDR3 size: 12 residues. V gave up 6 bases and J gave up 4 bases; unmatched junction bases: 3. CDR3 region: CAISWTGYEQYF. The CDR3 DNA reads as TGTGCCATCAGCTGGACAGGATACGAGCAGTACTTC.

With regard to this clone: Mismatch with germline at one junction end may stem from a read error. V gene TRBV5-4 combines with J gene TRBJ1-1; D is unresolved. The germline V gene encodes CDR1 SGHNT and CDR2 YYREEE (reference sequence). The CDR3 is 14 amino acids. The chain's CDR3 is CASRLGWSSTEAFF. CDR3 in DNA: TGTGCCAGCAGATTGGGGTGGTCTAGCACTGAAGCTTTCTTT. The complete variable domain, with remaining parts taken from reference TRBV5-4 and TRBJ1-1, reads ETGVTQSPTHLIKTRGQQVTLRCSSQSGHNTVSWYQQALGQGPQFIFQYYREEENGRGNFPPRFSGLQFPNYSSELNVNALELDDSALYLCASRLGWSSTEAFFGQGTRLTVV.

This clone was recorded only once. The J gene is TRBJ1-6, the V gene TRBV5-4; the match to TRBD1 covers 8 bases. The junction had 5 bases not matched to a gene; V was cut back by 3 bases and J by 3 bases. CDR1 is SGHNT, CDR2 YYREEE, per germline (reference sequence). The CDR3 has 16 amino acids. For the CDR3, the DNA is TGTGCCAGCAGCTCCCTAGACAGGGGCTATAATTCACCCCTCCACTTT. Translating it yields CASSSLDRGYNSPLHF.

The V gene is TRBV10-3, the J gene TRBJ1-4, with a possible D match to TRBD1 (5 bases). The length of the CDR3 is 14 residues. Germline V gives CDR1 ENHRY, CDR2 SYGVKD. CDR3 residues: CATRVGDGAEKLFF. The CDR3 DNA reads TGTGCAACACGGGTGGGTGATGGGGCTGAAAAACTGTTTTTT.

The chain links TRBV2 to TRBJ2-5; D is perhaps TRBD2 (5 bases). CDR1 SNHLY and CDR2 FYNNEI come from the germline V gene. V lost 5 bases and J lost 5, with 12 bases in between. The CDR3 is made up of 13 amino acids. CDR3 in DNA: TGTGCCAGCAGTACTCCGGGGTCCGAGACCCAGTACTTC. Residues: CASSTPGSETQYF.

The chain combines TRBV19 with TRBJ2-3, with D unclear. This CDR3 has 12 amino acids. Germline CDR1 reads LNHDA; CDR2 reads SQIVND (reference sequence). The V and J ends lost 2 bases and 6 bases respectively, with 6 bases between them. The CDR3 loop is CASSIWADTQYF. The CDR3 coding sequence is TGTGCCAGTAGTATATGGGCGGATACGCAGTATTTT.

The chain has TRBV7-2 and TRBJ2-7; TRBD1 is a possible D gene (5 bases). The germline V and J ends were trimmed by 4 bases and 6 bases, with 16 bases remaining between them. Germline V gene sequence: CDR1 SGHTA, CDR2 FQGNSA. The CDR3 runs 14 residues. CDR3 loop: CASSSDRARGEQYF. The CDR3 DNA is TGTGCCAGCAGCTCCGACAGAGCCAGAGGCGAGCAGTACTTC.

V and J are TRBV29-1 and TRBJ2-7; D is unclear. Germline assignment: CDR1 SQVTM and CDR2 ANQGSEA. This CDR3 is built from 13 residues. Trimming took 7 bases from V and 3 from J, leaving 16 bases between them. The DNA of the CDR3 is TGCAGCGCCCTCGACGACCGCGGCTACGAGCAGTACTTC. This sequence encodes CSALDDRGYEQYF.

V gene TRBV5-1 combines with J gene TRBJ2-5; 9 nucleotides line up with TRBD1. V lost 2 bases, J lost 4 bases, and 6 bases stayed unmatched. This CDR3 region has 15 residues. The germline V gene encodes CDR1 SGHRS and CDR2 YFSETQ. The DNA of the CDR3 is TGCGCCAGCAGCTTCTTGGGACAGGGCGGAGAGACCCAGTACTTC. Translating gives CASSFLGQGGETQYF. Full variable domain (missing parts from reference TRBV5-1 and TRBJ2-5): KAGVTQTPRYLIKTRGQQVTLSCSPISGHRSVSWYQQTPGQGLQFLFEYFSETQRNKGNFPGRFSGRQFSNSRSEMNVSTLELGDSALYLCASSFLGQGGETQYFGPGTRLLVL.